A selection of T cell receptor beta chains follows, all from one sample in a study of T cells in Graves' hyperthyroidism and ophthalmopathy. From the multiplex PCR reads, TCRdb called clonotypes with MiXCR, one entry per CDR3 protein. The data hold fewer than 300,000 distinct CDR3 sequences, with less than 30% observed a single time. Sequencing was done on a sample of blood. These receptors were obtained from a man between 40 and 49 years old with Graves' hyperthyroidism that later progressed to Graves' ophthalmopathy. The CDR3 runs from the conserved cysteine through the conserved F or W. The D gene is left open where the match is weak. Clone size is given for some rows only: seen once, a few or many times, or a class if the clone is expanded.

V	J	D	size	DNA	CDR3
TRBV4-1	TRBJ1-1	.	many	TGCGCCAGCAGCCAAGATGGACACTCGAACACTGAAGCTTTCTTT	CASSQDGHSNTEAFF
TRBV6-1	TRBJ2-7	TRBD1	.	TGTGCCAGCAGACAGGGGGATCTCTCCTACGAGCAGTACTTC	CASRQGDLSYEQYF
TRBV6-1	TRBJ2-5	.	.	TGTGCCAGCAGTGAAGCGAGACAGATTGAGACCCAGTACTTC	CASSEARQIETQYF
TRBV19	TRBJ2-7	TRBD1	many	TGTGCCAGTAGTATAGCTGGACAGGGGCCTTCCGAGCAGTACTTC	CASSIAGQGPSEQYF
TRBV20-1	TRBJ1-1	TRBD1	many	TGCAGTGCTAGAACCGGGACAGAACTTGAAGCTTTCTTT	CSARTGTELEAFF
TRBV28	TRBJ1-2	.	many	TGTGCCAGCAGTTTTTTTTCCAGGGAGGGCTACACCTTC	CASSFFSREGYTF
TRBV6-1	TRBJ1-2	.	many	TGTGCCAGCAGTAAAGACAGCCGTCGAGGCTACACCTTC	CASSKDSRRGYTF
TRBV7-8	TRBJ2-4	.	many	TGTGCCAGCAGCTTAAAGCTAGCCCTAGCCAAAAACATTCAGTACTTC	CASSLKLALAKNIQYF
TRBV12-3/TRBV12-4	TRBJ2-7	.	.	TGTGCCAGCAGTTTTCGGGGTCAGTACGAGCAGTACTTC	CASSFRGQYEQYF
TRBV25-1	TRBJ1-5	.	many	TGTGCCAGCTATCCCTCGGGTTATAGCAATCAGCCCCAGCATTTT	CASYPSGYSNQPQHF
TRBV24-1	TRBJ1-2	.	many	TGTGCCACCAGCAGCGCCTATGGCTACACCTTC	CATSSAYGYTF
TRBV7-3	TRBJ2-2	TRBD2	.	TGTGCCAGCAGCTTAACCCTCCATAGCGGGGGGACAAACACCGGGGAGCTGTTTTTT	CASSLTLHSGGTNTGELFF
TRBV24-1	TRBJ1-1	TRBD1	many	TGTGCCACCCGACCCGCAGGGGGAAACACTGAAGCTTTCTTT	CATRPAGGNTEAFF
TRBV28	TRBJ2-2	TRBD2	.	TGTGCCAGCAGTATGGGACTAGCGGAGAGTATCGGGGAGCTGTTTTTT	CASSMGLAESIGELFF
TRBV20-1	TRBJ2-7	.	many	TGCAGTGCTAGGCAGGGTTCATCCTACGAGCAGTACTTC	CSARQGSSYEQYF
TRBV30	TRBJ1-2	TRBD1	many	TGTGCCTCTACCGACAGGGGCCTCTATGGCTACACCTTC	CASTDRGLYGYTF
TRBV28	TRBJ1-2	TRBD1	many	TGTGCCAGCAGACACCCCGTCGGACAGGGGAACTATGGCTACACCTTC	CASRHPVGQGNYGYTF
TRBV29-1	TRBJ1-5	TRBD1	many	TGCAGCGTTGTGGAACAGGGGACAAATCAGCCCCAGCATTTT	CSVVEQGTNQPQHF
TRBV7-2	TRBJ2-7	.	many	TGTGCCAGCAGCTTAGCGGGATCTAGGGATGCCTACGAGCAGTACTTC	CASSLAGSRDAYEQYF
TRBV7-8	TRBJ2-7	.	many	TGTGCCAGCAGCCACCCTGAAGGAGCGAGGAGCTCCTACGAGCAGTACTTC	CASSHPEGARSSYEQYF
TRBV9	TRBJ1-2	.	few	TGTGCCAGCAGCGTAGCTTGGCAGGGAACATACTATGGCTACACCTTC	CASSVAWQGTYYGYTF
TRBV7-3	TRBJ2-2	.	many	TGTGCCAGCAGCGGGACCTCTAACACCGGGGAGCTGTTTTTT	CASSGTSNTGELFF
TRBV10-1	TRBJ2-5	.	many	TGCGCCAGCAGTGAGTTCCATGGCGGGACCCAGTACTTC	CASSEFHGGTQYF
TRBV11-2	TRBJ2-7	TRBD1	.	TGTGCCAGCAGCCCCCTGACAGGGTACGAGCAGTACTTC	CASSPLTGYEQYF
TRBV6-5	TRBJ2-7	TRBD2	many	TGTGCCAGCGGAAAGCGGGAGGGCCCATACGAGCAGTACTTC	CASGKREGPYEQYF